This is a list of T cell receptor beta chains from one sample in a study of T cell responses to AZD1222 COVID-19 vaccine. Repertoires were generated with immunoSEQ multiplex PCR, while TCRdb's copy carries only in-frame clones and drops some. The top ten hold roughly 3.8% of the sample, which has some 110,000 clones, roughly 88% seen once. The sample consisted of peripheral blood, taken on day 0 of MenACWY control vaccination. Receptors were obtained from an adult in good health. CDR3s include the opening cysteine and the closing phenylalanine or tryptophan. The D gene is left open where the match is weak.

v_gene,d_gene,CDR3aa
TRBV5-1,TRBD1,CASSAQGVYGYTF
TRBV15,NA,CATSSVGTEAFF
TRBV2,NA,CASSLASGRNEKLFF
TRBV2,NA,CATTAPGLSTDTQYF
TRBV18,NA,CASSQMRPERGEKLFF
TRBV28,TRBD1,CASSLLWGTGVVEQYF
TRBV10-2,TRBD2,CASMGTSGLNEQFF
TRBV20-1,NA,CSASADRSHGELFF
TRBV18,NA,CASSRARDNQPQHF
TRBV6-5,NA,CASSYIGGRDQPQHF
TRBV5-1,NA,CASSLAMGSGNSPLHF
TRBV30,NA,CAWSDGREDTQYF
TRBV29-1,NA,CSVEKGWGYSTDTQYF
TRBV4-2,NA,CASSQGPPGRGYSPLHF
TRBV12-3/TRBV12-4,NA,CASSRTVSGYTF
TRBV4-1,NA,CASSQFAANTEAFF
TRBV29-1,NA,CSVTVNTGELFF
TRBV18,NA,CASSLGTIVSNQPQHF
TRBV4-1,NA,CASSQGLRAYLPLHF
TRBV7-8,NA,CASSLAHTGYGNTIYF
TRBV7-9,NA,CASSLVEPGGSPLHF
TRBV30,NA,CAWSSGNEQFF
TRBV2,TRBD1,CASSRDRGPYEQYF
TRBV11-2,TRBD1,CASKQTGSTDTQYF
TRBV9,NA,CASSVEPGRETQYF
TRBV5-4,NA,CASSLAGGSGETQYF
TRBV5-1,NA,CASSLDPARSTDTQYF